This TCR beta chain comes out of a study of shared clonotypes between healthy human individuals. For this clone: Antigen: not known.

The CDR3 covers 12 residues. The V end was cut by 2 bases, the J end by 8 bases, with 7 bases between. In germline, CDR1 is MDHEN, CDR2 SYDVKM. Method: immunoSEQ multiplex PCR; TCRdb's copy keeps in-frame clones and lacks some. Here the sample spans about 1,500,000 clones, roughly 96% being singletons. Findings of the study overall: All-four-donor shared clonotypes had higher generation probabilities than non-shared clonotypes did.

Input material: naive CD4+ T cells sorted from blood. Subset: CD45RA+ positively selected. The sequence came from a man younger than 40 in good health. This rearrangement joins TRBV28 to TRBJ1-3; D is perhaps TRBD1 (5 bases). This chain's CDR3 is CASSLQGDTIYF. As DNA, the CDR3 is TGTGCCAGCAGTTTACAAGGGGACACCATATATTTT.